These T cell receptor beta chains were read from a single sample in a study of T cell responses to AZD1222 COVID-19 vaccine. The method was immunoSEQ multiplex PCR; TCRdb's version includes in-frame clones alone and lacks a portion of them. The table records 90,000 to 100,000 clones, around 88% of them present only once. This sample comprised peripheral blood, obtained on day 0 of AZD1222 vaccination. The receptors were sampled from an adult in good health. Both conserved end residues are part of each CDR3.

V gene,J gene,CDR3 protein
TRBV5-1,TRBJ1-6,CASSLPSSYNSPLHF
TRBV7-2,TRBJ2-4,CASSPPTSGGAWNIQYF
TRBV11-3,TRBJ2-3,CASSLDVDTQYF
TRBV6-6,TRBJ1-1,CASSPHLGGTTYTEAFF
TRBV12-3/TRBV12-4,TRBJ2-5,CASTPRSQETQYF
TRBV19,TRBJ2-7,CASSLKAGYEQYF
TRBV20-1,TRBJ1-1,CSASSVDEAFF
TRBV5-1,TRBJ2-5,CASSPGTSGQETQYF
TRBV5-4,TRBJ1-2,CASSLQTGGVRGYTF
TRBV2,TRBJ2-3,CASSETRGGYTDTQYF
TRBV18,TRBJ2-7,CASSPLAGGLEQYF
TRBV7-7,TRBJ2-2,CASSPSPGEVAGELFF
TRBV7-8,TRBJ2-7,CASSFSAGLTYEQYF
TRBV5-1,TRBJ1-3,CASSPSSIDSGNTIYF
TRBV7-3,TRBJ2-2,CASSLAGGNTGELFF
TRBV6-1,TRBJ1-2,CASSEGTYGYTF
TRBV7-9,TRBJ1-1,CASSLSGNTEAFF
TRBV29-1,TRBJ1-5,CSVTGGNQPQHF
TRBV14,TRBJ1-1,CASSQASRMNTEAFF
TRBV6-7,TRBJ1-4,CASSYGWAAVLFF
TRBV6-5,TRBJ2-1,CASSYDRGFEQFF
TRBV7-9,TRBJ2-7,CASSLGTLGAGVSYEQYF
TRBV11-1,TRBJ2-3,CASSKQGVSLTDTQYF
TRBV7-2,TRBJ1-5,CASSLVWDSNQPQHF
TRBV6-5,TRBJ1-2,CASRSTGGNGYTF
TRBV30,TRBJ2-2,CAWSEVSGGELFF
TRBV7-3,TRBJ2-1,CASSSRDGEQFF
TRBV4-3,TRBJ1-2,CASSQDRTYGYTF
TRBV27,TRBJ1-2,CASGSGGANYGYTF
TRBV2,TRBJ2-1,CASNRGGPRGENNEQFF
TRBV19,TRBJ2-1,CASSPSGGAPEQFF
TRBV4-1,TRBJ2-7,CASSPQGATGAYEQYF
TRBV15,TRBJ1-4,CATSRARGVSEKLFF
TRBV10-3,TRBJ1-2,CAISEAGRGYTF
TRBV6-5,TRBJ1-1,CASSYRQSTEAFF
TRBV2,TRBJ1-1,CASSDRGPEAFF
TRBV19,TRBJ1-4,CASSRPQNEKLFF
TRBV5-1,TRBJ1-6,CASSLAGGGSYNSPLHF
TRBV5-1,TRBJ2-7,CASSRSGQGFHEQYF
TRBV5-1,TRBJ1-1,CASSLVGGDTEAFF
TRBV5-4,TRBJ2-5,CATIGDLRETQYF
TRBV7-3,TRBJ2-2,CASSLMSATTGELFF